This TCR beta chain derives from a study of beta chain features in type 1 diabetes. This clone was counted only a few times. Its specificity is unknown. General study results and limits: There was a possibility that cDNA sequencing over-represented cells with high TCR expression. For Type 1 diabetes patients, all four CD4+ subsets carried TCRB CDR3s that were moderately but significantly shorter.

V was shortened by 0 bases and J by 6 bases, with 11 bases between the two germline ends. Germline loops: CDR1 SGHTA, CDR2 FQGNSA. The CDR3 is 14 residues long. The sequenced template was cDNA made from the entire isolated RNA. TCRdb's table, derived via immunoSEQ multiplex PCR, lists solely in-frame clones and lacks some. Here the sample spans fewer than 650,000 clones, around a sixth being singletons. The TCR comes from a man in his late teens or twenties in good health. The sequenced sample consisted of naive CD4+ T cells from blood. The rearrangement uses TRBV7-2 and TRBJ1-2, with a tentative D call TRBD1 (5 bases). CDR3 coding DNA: TGTGCCAGCAGCTTAGCCAGACAGCCCCATGGCTACACCTTC. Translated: CASSLARQPHGYTF.